One T cell receptor beta chain is described in this entry. This clonotype was picked up a small number of times. Its antigen is unknown. No base quality information exists; no much larger clone differs at one position. The CDR3, from cysteine to phenylalanine, totals 15 residues. Only the CDR3 DNA stays, 45 bases, in frame from base 1. According to the germline V gene (reference sequence), CDR1 reads LGHDT and CDR2 reads YNNKEL. At the junction V is shortened by 0 bases and J by 6 bases, with 11 bases in between. The sample is drawn from a study of blood T cells in healthy people across ages (dated by TCRdb to the mid-2010s). About the full investigation: In model experiments, roughly one uniquely barcoded TCR beta cDNA molecule per two T cells was captured by template switching. Age-related changes in TCR beta repertoire diversity were measured in the study by deep sequencing normalized with unique cDNA molecular identifiers. Four age groups were formed from the donors: young (average roughly 15 years), middle-aged (around 39), aged (about 68) and long-lived (82). Donors of different ages were randomly distributed across sequencing lanes to avoid experimental bias. Using the same blood draw, the study looked at two additional independent replicas of 1 million unique cDNA reads for two donors, one aged 18 to 29 and the other aged 80 or older. General conclusions and limits of the study: Compared with the aged group, the long-lived group had more naive CD4+ T cells, fewer expanded clones and increased TCR diversity, a pattern suggesting age selection. The percentage of naive T cells measured by flow cytometry correlated strongly with observed TCR beta diversity. Observed TCR beta diversity per million T cells fell roughly linearly with age, and a significant reduction was already apparent by age around 40. The CMV infection status of donors was not known, potentially confounding age-related changes in expanded clonotypes. Estimates of total diversity from one million sequenced T cells were regarded as lower bounds and underestimates. Because profiling used bulk unsorted PBMCs, naive and antigen-experienced compartments could not be compared conclusively.

Libraries were constructed by 5' RACE. The sample was run on an Illumina HiSeq 2500. A second PCR of about 6 to 11 cycles was performed with a sample-barcoded 5' primer and a J-beta primer mix. A template-switch 5' adaptor carrying 12 random nucleotides introduced a unique molecular identifier onto each TCR beta cDNA molecule. At least 2.5 million CDR3-containing paired-end reads were obtained from each sample. First-strand cDNA was synthesized from all RNA with the Mint cDNA synthesis kit, primed by a TRBC-specific oligonucleotide. Following uracil-DNA glycosylase treatment, a first 18-cycle PCR with universal primers M1SS and BC2_uni_R was performed on all cDNA. The authors processed their data as follows. Normalization of each sample was performed by random selection of 1 million high-quality reads, each carrying a distinct molecular identifier. Reads with shared molecular identifiers were discarded instead of being binned into consensus sequences. CDR3 identification, clonotype clustering and error correction used MiTCR with a Q25 quality threshold and the strictest error-elimination algorithm. Lower-bound total TCR beta diversity was estimated with a nonparametric unseen species model using Euler transformation. The public sequencing data were trimmed at Q25 with fastp and processed into clonotypes with MiXCR by TCRdb, which kept only in-frame beta chains. Every entry covers one CDR3 protein and lists the most common genes and DNA from its rows. TCRdb's processing, not the authors', yielded these V and J calls. Counted in this sample were some 1.7 million distinct CDR3 sequences; roughly 28% of them appeared once. Approximately 7.7% of the sample is in the top ten clones.

Donors were a few dozen systemically healthy Caucasian individuals from Russia aged roughly 6 to 90 years. About 10 milliliters of peripheral blood were collected from each donor into EDTA-treated Vacutainer tubes. Ficoll-Paque density-gradient centrifugation was used to isolate PBMCs, with at least 6 million obtained per sample. Trizol reagent was used to extract total RNA from the PBMCs, yielding at least 5.5 micrograms per sample. The percentages of naive CD45RAhigh/CD27high T cells were determined by flow cytometry on a PBMC aliquot from every donor. The sequence joins TRBV3-1 to TRBJ2-2; the D gene remains uncertain. Material for sequencing was blood. The receptor comes from a woman under 40 in good health. The CDR3 amino acid sequence is: CASSQDLITAGELFF. The nucleotide sequence reads as follows: TGTGCCAGCAGCCAAGACCTGATTACAGCCGGGGAGCTGTTTTTT.